These 9 T cell receptor beta chains were all obtained from the same sample, sequenced in a study of breast tumors, draining lymph nodes, adjacent tissues. TCRdb re-called the multiplex PCR reads with MiXCR, one entry per CDR3 protein. The data contain 290,000 or so distinct CDR3 sequences, more than 30% of them singletons. Axillary draining lymph nodes of breast cancer patients supplied the node samples. Material: axillary lymph node tissue. These receptors came from a female donor with breast cancer. Some clones in this sample may be carry-over from other donors' samples.

In its sample, this clonotype was seen a few times. This may stem from a read error, because a much larger clone lies one nucleotide away. The CDR3 here is CASGDYGKQFF. The CDR3 DNA sequence: TGTGCCAGCGGTGACTACGGTAAGCAGTTCTTC. J is TRBJ2-1 and V is TRBV2; D is perhaps TRBD2 (5 bases). Germline CDR1 SNHLY, CDR2 FYNNEI. CDR3 length: 11 residues.

This clonotype was seen repeatedly, ten times or more. The chain has TRBV24-1 and TRBJ1-6, with D maybe TRBD1 (5 bases). CDR3 length: 13 amino acids. Trimming took 6 bases from V and 7 from J, leaving 9 bases between them. Germline CDR1 is KGHDR and CDR2 is SFDVKD. The CDR3, as DNA: TGTGCCACCAGTCAGGGAAGGAATTCACCCCTCCACTTT. Residues: CATSQGRNSPLHF.

This sequence joins TRBV7-8 and TRBJ1-6; D may be TRBD1 (6 bases). This CDR3 spans 16 amino acids. CDR1 and CDR2 (germline): SGHVS, FQNEAQ. The germline V and J ends were trimmed by 1 base and 7 bases, with 14 bases remaining between them. CDR3 amino acids: CASSLGQGWVNSPLHF. CDR3 nucleotides: TGTGCCAGCAGCTTAGGTCAGGGGTGGGTGAATTCACCCCTCCACTTT.

J is TRBJ1-2 and V is TRBV18; D call uncertain. V lost 2 bases, J lost 3 bases, and 4 bases lay in between. From germline, CDR1 is KGHSH and CDR2 LQKENI. This CDR3 has 12 residues. CDR3 DNA sequence: TGTGCCAGCTCACCAAGCGACTATGGCTACACCTTC. It codes for CASSPSDYGYTF.

To note about this clonotype: In this CDR3 the conserved last residue, phenylalanine or tryptophan, is missing, so a read error is likely. No DNA is shown, since the ends of the CDR3 on it are uncertain; the CDR3 is the one TCRdb lists. The chain has TRBV7-3 and TRBJ2-1. The CDR3 numbers 8 amino acids, ends counted. Germline V gene data show CDR1 as SGHTA and CDR2 as FQGTGA. CDR3 in amino acids: CASSLFGR.

Details on this clonotype: This clone may be a read error of a much larger clone one base away. The rearrangement links TRBV5-6 to TRBJ2-7, with 7 bases aligning to TRBD1. The V segment lost 2 bases and the J segment 6 bases; nucleotides outside the gene matches: 2. This CDR3 region has 12 residues. Germline V gives CDR1 SGHDT, CDR2 YYEEEE. The CDR3 region is CASSFSGGEQYF. In DNA form, the CDR3 reads TGTGCCAGCAGCTTTTCAGGGGGCGAGCAGTACTTC.

A remark on this clonotype: With a much larger clone just one base away, this may be a read error. V and J are TRBV9 and TRBJ2-1; weak D call: TRBD1 (6 bases). This CDR3 contains 17 residues. Germline V gene lookup returns CDR1 SGDLS and CDR2 YYNGEE. The CDR3 loop is CASSVELRQGPYSEQFF. Here the CDR3 DNA reads TGTGCCAGCAGCGTAGAATTGCGGCAGGGGCCCTACAGTGAGCAGTTCTTC.

This clonotype was seen repeatedly, ten times or more. The V call is TRBV20-1, the J call TRBJ2-7, with 10 bases identical to TRBD2. Germline CDR1 DFQATT, CDR2 SNEGSKA (reference sequence). The CDR3 loop spans 14 amino acids. V was clipped by 3 bases and J by 5 bases; unmatched bases: 7. Written as DNA, the CDR3 is TGCAGTGCTAGTATCCTAGCGGGAGTCCACGAGCAGTACTTC. Translating gives CSASILAGVHEQYF.

The J gene is TRBJ2-7, the V gene TRBV11-2, with 8 bases aligning to TRBD2. The CDR3 length is 16 residues. V dropped 5 bases and J dropped 2; count of bases not matched to a gene: 11. The germline V gene has CDR1 SGHAT and CDR2 FQNNGV. CDR3 sequence (DNA): TGTGCCAGCAGCCCTTCGACTAGCGCGGGAACCTACGAGCAGTACTTC. Its translation is CASSPSTSAGTYEQYF.